This T cell receptor beta chain comes out of a study of T cells after yellow fever vaccination. Study details: Those fractions that held only low numbers of cells were prepared using the SMART-Seq v4 Ultra Low Input RNA kit.

Findings of the study overall: The secondary response peaked faster, at day 5 versus 15, but was weaker.

This clonotype has just a few counts. Its antigen is as yet unknown. Trimming took 3 bases from V and 2 from J; bases not matched to a gene: 5. In germline, CDR1 is MDHEN, CDR2 SYDVKM. CDR3 length equals 15 residues. 5'RACE template switching generated TCR cDNA, adding a universal primer site and UMIs. TCRdb ran MiXCR on the 5' RACE reads and lists one entry per CDR3 protein. Of about 260,000 distinct CDR3 sequences listed, about 5.2% are singletons. The rearrangement uses TRBV28 and TRBJ1-1, with 8 bases fitting TRBD1. The specimen was CD4+ T cells sorted from PBMCs, collected on the day of the yellow fever booster vaccination. This TCR was recovered from a man in his late teens or twenties who received the YFV17D yellow fever vaccine. The CDR3 DNA reads as TGTGCCAGCAGTTTCCAGGGGGCGGGCAACACTGAAGCTTTCTTT. This encodes CASSFQGAGNTEAFF.